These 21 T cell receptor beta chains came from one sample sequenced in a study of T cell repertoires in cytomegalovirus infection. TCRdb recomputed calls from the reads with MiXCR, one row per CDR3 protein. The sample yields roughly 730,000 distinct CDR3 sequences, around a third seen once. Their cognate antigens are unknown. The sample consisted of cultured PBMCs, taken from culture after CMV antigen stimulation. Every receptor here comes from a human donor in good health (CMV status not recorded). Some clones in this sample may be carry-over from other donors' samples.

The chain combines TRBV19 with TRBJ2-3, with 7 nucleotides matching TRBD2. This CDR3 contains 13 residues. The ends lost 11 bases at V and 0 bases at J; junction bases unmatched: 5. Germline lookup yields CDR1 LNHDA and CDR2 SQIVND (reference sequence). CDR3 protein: CAARRGSTDTQYF. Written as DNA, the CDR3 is TGTGCCGCCCGGCGGGGGAGCACAGATACGCAGTATTTT.

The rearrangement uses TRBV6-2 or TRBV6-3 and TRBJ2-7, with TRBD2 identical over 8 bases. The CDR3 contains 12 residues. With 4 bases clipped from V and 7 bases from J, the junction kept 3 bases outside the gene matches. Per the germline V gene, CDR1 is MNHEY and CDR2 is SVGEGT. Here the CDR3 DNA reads TGTGCCAGCAGTTCCCGACTAGCGGAGCAGTACTTC. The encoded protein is CASSSRLAEQYF.

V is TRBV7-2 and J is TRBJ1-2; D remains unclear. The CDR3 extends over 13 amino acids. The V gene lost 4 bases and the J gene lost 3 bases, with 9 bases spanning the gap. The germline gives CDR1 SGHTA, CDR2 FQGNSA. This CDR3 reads CASSYQTYYGYTF. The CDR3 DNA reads TGTGCCAGCAGCTACCAGACTTACTATGGCTACACCTTC.

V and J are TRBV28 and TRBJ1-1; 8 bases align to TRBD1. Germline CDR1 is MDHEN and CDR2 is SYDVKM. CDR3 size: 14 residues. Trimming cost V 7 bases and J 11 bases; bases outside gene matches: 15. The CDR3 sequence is CASTDSQDRASAFF. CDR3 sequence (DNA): TGTGCCAGCACCGATTCCCAGGACAGGGCGAGTGCTTTCTTT. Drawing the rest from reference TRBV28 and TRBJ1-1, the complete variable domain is DVKVTQSSRYLVKRTGEKVFLECVQDMDHENMFWYRQDPGLGLRLIYFSYDVKMKEKGDIPEGYSVSREKKERFSLILESASTNQTSMYLCASTDSQDRASAFFGQGTRLTVV.

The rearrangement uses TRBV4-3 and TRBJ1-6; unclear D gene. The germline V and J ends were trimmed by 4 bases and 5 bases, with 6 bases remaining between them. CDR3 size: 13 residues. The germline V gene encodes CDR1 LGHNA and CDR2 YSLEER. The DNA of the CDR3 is TGCGCCAGCAGCCGGACGGATAATTCACCCCTCCACTTT. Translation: CASSRTDNSPLHF.

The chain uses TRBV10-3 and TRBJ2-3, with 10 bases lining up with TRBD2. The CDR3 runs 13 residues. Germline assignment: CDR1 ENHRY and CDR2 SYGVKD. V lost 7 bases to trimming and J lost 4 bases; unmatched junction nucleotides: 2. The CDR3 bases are TGTGCCATCAAAGGGACTAGCGCAGATACGCAGTATTTT. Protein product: CAIKGTSADTQYF.

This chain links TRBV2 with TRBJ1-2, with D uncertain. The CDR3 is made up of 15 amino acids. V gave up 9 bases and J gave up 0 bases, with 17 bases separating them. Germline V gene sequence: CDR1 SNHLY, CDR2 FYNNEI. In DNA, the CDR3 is TGTGCCAGAGAGGTCCGGAGCTTGACTAACTATGGCTACACCTTC. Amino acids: CAREVRSLTNYGYTF.

The CDR3 here is CASSLEGGAIAFF. CDR3 sequence (DNA): TGTGCCAGCAGCCTCGAGGGGGGGGCGATAGCTTTCTTT. The V and J genes are TRBV7-9 and TRBJ1-1, with D possibly being TRBD1 (6 bases). The CDR3 runs 13 residues. V was cut by 5 bases and J by 10 bases, with 17 bases left in between. In germline, CDR1 is SEHNR, CDR2 FQNEAQ (reference sequence).

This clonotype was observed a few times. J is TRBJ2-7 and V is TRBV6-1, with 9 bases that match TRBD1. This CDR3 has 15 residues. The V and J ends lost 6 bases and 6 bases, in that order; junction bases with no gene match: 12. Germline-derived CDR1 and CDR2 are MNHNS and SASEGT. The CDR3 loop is CASSLTPGTGSEQYF. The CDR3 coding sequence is TGTGCCAGCAGCCTTACCCCCGGGACAGGGTCCGAGCAGTACTTC.

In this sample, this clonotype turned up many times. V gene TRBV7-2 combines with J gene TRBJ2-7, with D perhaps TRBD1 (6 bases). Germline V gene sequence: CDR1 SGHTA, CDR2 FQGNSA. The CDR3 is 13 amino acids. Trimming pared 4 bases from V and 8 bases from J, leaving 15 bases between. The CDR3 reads CASSSSRGSQQYF. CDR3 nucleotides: TGTGCCAGCAGCTCAAGCAGGGGCTCGCAGCAGTACTTC.

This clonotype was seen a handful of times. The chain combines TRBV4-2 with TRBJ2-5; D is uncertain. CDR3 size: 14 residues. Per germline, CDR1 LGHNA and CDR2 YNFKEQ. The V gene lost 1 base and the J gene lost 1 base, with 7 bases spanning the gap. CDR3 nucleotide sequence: TGTGCCAGCAGCCAAGGACGGCCCCAAGAGACCCAGTACTTC. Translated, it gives CASSQGRPQETQYF.

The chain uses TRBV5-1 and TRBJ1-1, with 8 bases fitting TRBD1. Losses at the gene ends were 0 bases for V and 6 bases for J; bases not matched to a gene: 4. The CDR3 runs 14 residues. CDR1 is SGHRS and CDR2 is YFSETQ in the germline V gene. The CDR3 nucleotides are TGCGCCAGCAGCTTGGGGACAGGGTTATCTGAAGCTTTCTTT. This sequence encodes CASSLGTGLSEAFF.

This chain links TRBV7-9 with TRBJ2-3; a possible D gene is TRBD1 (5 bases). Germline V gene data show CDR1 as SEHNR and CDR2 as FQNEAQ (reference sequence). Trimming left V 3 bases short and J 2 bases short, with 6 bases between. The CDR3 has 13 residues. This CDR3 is CASSFGHTDTQYF. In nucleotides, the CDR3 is TGTGCCAGCAGCTTTGGACACACAGATACGCAGTATTTT.

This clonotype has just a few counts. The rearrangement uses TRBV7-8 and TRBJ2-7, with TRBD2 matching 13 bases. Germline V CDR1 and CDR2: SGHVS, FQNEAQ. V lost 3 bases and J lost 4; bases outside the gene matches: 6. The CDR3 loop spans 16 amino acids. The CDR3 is CASSFYTSGGVYEQYF. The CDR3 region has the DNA TGTGCCAGCAGCTTTTATACTAGCGGGGGGGTATACGAGCAGTACTTC.

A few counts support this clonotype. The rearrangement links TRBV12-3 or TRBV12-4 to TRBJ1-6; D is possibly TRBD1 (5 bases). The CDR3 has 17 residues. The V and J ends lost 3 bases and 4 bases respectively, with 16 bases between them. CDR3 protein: CASSFQGTDFYNSPLHF. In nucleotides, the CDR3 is TGTGCCAGCAGTTTTCAAGGGACGGACTTTTATAATTCACCCCTCCACTTT.

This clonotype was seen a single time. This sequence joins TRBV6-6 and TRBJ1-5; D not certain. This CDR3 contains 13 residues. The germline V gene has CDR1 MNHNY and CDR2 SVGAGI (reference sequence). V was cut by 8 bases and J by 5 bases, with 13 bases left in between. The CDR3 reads CASADTVYQPQHF. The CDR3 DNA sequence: TGTGCCAGCGCGGATACGGTTTATCAGCCCCAGCATTTT.

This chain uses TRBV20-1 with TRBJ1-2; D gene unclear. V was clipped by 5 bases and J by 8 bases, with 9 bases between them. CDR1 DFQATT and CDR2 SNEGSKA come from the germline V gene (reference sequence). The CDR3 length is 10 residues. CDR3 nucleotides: TGCAGTGCTGGGGTGGGAGGCTACACCTTC. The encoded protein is CSAGVGGYTF.

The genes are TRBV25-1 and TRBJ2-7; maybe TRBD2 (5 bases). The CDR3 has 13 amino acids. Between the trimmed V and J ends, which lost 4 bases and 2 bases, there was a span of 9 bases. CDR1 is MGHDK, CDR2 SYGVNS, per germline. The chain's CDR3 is CASSGEGTYEQYF. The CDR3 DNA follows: TGTGCCAGCAGTGGTGAGGGTACCTACGAGCAGTACTTC.

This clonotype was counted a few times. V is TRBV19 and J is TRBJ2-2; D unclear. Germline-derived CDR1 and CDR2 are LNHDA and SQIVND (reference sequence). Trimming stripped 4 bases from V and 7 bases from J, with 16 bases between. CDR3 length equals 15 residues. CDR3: CASSRLGQLYGELFF. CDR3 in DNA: TGTGCCAGTAGTAGGTTAGGGCAGCTGTACGGGGAGCTGTTTTTT.

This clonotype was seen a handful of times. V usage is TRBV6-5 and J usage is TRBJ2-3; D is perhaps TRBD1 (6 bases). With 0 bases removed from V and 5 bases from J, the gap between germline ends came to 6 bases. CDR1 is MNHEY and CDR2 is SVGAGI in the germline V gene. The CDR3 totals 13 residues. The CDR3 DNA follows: TGTGCCAGCAGTTACTCCAGGGGAGATACGCAGTATTTT. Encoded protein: CASSYSRGDTQYF.

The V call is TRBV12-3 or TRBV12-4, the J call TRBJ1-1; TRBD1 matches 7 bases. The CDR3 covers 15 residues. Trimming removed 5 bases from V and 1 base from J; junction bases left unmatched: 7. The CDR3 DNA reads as TGTGCCAGCAGTCTGCAGACAGGGACGAACACTGAAGCTTTCTTT. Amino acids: CASSLQTGTNTEAFF.